One sample yielded the 20 T cell receptor beta chains listed below, sequenced in a study of blood T cell repertoires in COVID-19. TCRdb's copy holds only in-frame clones and misses some; the assay was immunoSEQ multiplex PCR. Altogether 95,000 to 100,000 clones are present, approximately 84% being singletons, with the ten largest covering 15% to 20%. Source material: peripheral blood. The receptors here all came from a woman aged 55-70 years with acute or convalescent COVID-19.

This clone occurred once. The chain recombines TRBV21-1 with TRBJ1-4. TRBV21-1 is a listed pseudogene. CDR3 length equals 18 residues. The CDR3 protein is CASSKTPPGMLLFLKLFF. Written as DNA, the CDR3 is TGTGCCAGCAGCAAAACGCCCCCGGGGATGCTCCTATTTTTGAAACTGTTTTTT.

The chain employs TRBV5-4 and TRBJ2-5; TRBD1 might be the D (5 bases). V was shortened by 1 base and J by 1 base, with 8 bases between the two germline ends. The CDR3 runs to 14 residues. CDR1 and CDR2 from the germline V gene are SGHNT and YYREEE (reference sequence). DNA for the CDR3: TGTGCCAGCAGCTTGCAGGGTTCCCAAGAGACCCAGTACTTC. Its protein is CASSLQGSQETQYF.

This sequence joins TRBV29-1 and TRBJ2-1; 14 positions match TRBD2. J gave up 1 base and V 7 bases, and 6 bases lay outside the gene matches. This CDR3 spans 16 amino acids. Germline V CDR1 and CDR2: SQVTM, ANQGSEA. This CDR3 is CSGTSGGTGSYNEQFF. The CDR3 DNA is TGCAGCGGGACTAGCGGGGGGACCGGGTCCTACAATGAGCAGTTCTTC.

The chain links TRBV9 to TRBJ1-2; no definite D call. The CDR3 has 15 amino acids. V lost 0 bases, J lost 3 bases, and 12 bases lay in between. Germline assignment: CDR1 SGDLS and CDR2 YYNGEE. CDR3 DNA sequence: TGTGCCAGCAGCGTAGAACTCTGGTCGGACTATGGCTACACCTTC. Protein product: CASSVELWSDYGYTF.

Worth noting for this clone: This CDR3 is also generated by other DNA sequences in the sample. The gene calls are TRBV2 and TRBJ1-3; D ambiguous. Germline CDR1 reads SNHLY; CDR2 reads FYNNEI. CDR3 length: 14 residues. V dropped 6 bases and J dropped 0 bases, with 9 bases sitting between them. DNA for the CDR3: TGTGCCAGCAGGACAAGTTTCTCTGGAAACACCATATATTTT. Encoded protein: CASRTSFSGNTIYF.

The chain uses TRBV6-1 and TRBJ1-1; D uncertain. This CDR3 is built from 11 residues. V shed 3 bases and J shed 8 bases, with 7 bases lying between them. Germline CDR1 and CDR2: MNHNS and SASEGT. The CDR3 loop reads CASSERGEAFF. The CDR3, as DNA: TGTGCCAGCAGTGAGCGGGGAGAAGCTTTCTTT.

The CDR3 bases are TGTGCCAGCAGTCTCTCCTTTGGAAACACCATATATTTT. As protein: CASSLSFGNTIYF. This chain joins TRBV12-3 or TRBV12-4 and TRBJ1-3; D gene uncertain. The CDR3 is 13 amino acids. Trimming removed 5 bases from V and 3 bases from J, with 8 bases in between.

V and J are TRBV30 and TRBJ1-2; D perhaps matches TRBD1 (6 bases). This CDR3 is 15 amino acids long. The germline V and J ends were trimmed by 0 bases and 5 bases, with 16 bases remaining between them. Germline lookup yields CDR1 GTSNPN and CDR2 SVGIG (reference sequence). CDR3 nucleotide sequence: TGTGCCTGGAGTGTACCCCCGGGACACCTATATGGCTACACCTTC. This codes for CAWSVPPGHLYGYTF.

This clone was seen only once. This CDR3 reads CASSLGTGGNSPLHF. In DNA form, the CDR3 reads TGCGCCAGCAGCCTCGGGACAGGCGGTAATTCACCCCTCCACTTT. The V and J genes are TRBV5-1 and TRBJ1-6; 8 bases align to TRBD1. V trimming: 4 bases; J trimming: 6 bases; junction bases outside the gene matches: 6. This CDR3 region has 15 residues. The germline V gene encodes CDR1 SGHRS and CDR2 YFSETQ.

The V and J genes are TRBV19 and TRBJ1-1, with 7 bases lining up with TRBD1. Per the germline V gene, CDR1 is LNHDA and CDR2 is SQIVND (reference sequence). The V segment lost 5 bases and the J segment 3 bases; nucleotides outside the gene matches: 3. The CDR3 totals 13 residues. The CDR3 nucleotides are TGTGCCAGTAGTGAGCAGGGGGACACTGAAGCTTTCTTT. This codes for CASSEQGDTEAFF.

V and J are TRBV11-2 and TRBJ1-2, with D maybe TRBD1 (5 bases). This CDR3 contains 14 residues. The germline V gene encodes CDR1 SGHAT and CDR2 FQNNGV. V was pared by 7 bases and J by 14 bases, with 26 bases between. CDR3: CASKSAGRTYGWTF. In DNA form, the CDR3 reads TGTGCCAGCAAATCCGCGGGACGAACCTATGGCTGGACCTTC.

The J gene is TRBJ2-2, the V gene TRBV19, with D possibly TRBD2 on 5 matching bases. This CDR3 region has 14 residues. The V end was cut by 7 bases, the J end by 0 bases, with 9 bases between. In germline, CDR1 is LNHDA, CDR2 SQIVND (reference sequence). The CDR3 nucleotides read TGTGCCAGTACCGCGGGCTCGAACACCGGGGAGCTGTTTTTT. Its translation: CASTAGSNTGELFF.

The V gene is TRBV10-1, the J gene TRBJ2-5; D perhaps matches TRBD1 (7 bases). With 5 bases removed from V and 5 bases from J, the gap between germline ends came to 21 bases. CDR1 WNHNN and CDR2 SYGVQD come from the germline V gene (reference sequence). CDR3 length equals 16 residues. The CDR3 DNA reads as TGCGCCAGCAGTACCCTATGGCAGGGGGGCAGGGAGACCCAGTACTTC. This codes for CASSTLWQGGRETQYF.

The rearrangement joins TRBV19 to TRBJ1-5, with 7 positions matching TRBD1. CDR3 length: 16 residues. Germline V gene sequence: CDR1 LNHDA, CDR2 SQIVND (reference sequence). After removal of 4 bases from V and 7 bases from J, the junction contained 13 bases not matched to a gene. CDR3 in amino acids: CASSTQPGTVGQPQHF. The DNA of the CDR3 is TGTGCCAGTAGTACGCAACCAGGGACAGTTGGCCAGCCCCAGCATTTT.

The chain combines TRBV27 with TRBJ1-2, with 10 bases fitting TRBD1. CDR1 and CDR2 (germline): MNHEY, SMNVEV (reference sequence). Losses at the gene ends were 6 bases for V and 8 bases for J; bases not matched to a gene: 12. The CDR3 has 15 residues. CDR3 protein: CASRTGGAGARGYTF. CDR3 DNA sequence: TGTGCCAGCAGGACAGGGGGCGCCGGTGCACGGGGCTACACCTTC.

CDR3 coding DNA: TGTGCCAGCAGTTACGGACGGCTCGACGGGGGATCACCCCTCCACTTT. It yields the protein CASSYGRLDGGSPLHF. The chain links TRBV6-5 to TRBJ1-6; possibly TRBD1 for D (5 bases). The CDR3 sequence is 16 residues long. V was clipped by 2 bases and J by 10 bases, with 18 bases between them. CDR1 and CDR2 from the germline V gene are MNHEY and SVGAGI.

The V and J genes are TRBV19 and TRBJ1-5; TRBD1 aligns across 9 bases. The V gene end was trimmed by 0 bases and the J gene end by 5 bases; junction bases not matched to a gene: 2. Germline CDR1 LNHDA, CDR2 SQIVND (reference sequence). This CDR3 spans 15 amino acids. The CDR3 DNA is TGTGCCAGTAGTATAGATGGACAGGGGTATCAGCCCCAGCATTTT. This gives the protein CASSIDGQGYQPQHF.

The genes are TRBV15 and TRBJ2-7, with a weak D call TRBD2 (5 bases). Germline-derived CDR1 and CDR2 are LNHNV and YYDKDF (reference sequence). The CDR3 contains 13 residues. V was shortened by 7 bases and J by 0 bases, with 10 bases between the two germline ends. CDR3 coding DNA: TGTGCCACCACAGGAACTAGCTCCTACGAGCAGTACTTC. Its translation is CATTGTSSYEQYF.

This clone has a handful of counts. The rearrangement links TRBV19 to TRBJ2-3; TRBD1 matches 11 bases. This CDR3 comprises 16 residues. The germline V gene encodes CDR1 LNHDA and CDR2 SQIVND (reference sequence). With V trimmed by 4 bases and J by 4 bases, 7 bases remained unmatched. CDR3 sequence: CASSTTPGQGADTQYF. The CDR3 DNA sequence: TGTGCCAGTAGTACTACTCCGGGACAGGGGGCAGATACGCAGTATTTT.

V and J are TRBV30 and TRBJ1-1; weak D call: TRBD1 (6 bases). The germline V and J ends were trimmed by 4 bases and 5 bases, with 14 bases remaining between them. The germline gives CDR1 GTSNPN, CDR2 SVGIG (reference sequence). CDR3 size: 13 residues. The CDR3 DNA reads TGTGCCTGGAAGGTAGGGGGTACGACTGAAGCTTTCTTT. Protein sequence: CAWKVGGTTEAFF.